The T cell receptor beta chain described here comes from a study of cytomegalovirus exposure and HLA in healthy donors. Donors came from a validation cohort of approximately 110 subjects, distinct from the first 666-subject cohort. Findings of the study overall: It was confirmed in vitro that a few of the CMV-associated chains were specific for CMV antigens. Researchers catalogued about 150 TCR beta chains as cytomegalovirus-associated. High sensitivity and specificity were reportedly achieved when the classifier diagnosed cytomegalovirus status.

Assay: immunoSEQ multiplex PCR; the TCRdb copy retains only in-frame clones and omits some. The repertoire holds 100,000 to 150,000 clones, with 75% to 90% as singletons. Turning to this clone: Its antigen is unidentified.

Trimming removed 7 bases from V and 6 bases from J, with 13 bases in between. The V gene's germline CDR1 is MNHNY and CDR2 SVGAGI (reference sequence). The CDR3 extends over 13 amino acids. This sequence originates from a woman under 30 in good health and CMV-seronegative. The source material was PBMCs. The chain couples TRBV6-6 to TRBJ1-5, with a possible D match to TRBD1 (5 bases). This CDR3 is CASIRVFGQPQHF. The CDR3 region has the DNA TGTGCCAGCATCAGGGTTTTCGGTCAGCCCCAGCATTTT.